Below are 9 T cell receptor beta chains sequenced from a single sample in a study of early T cells in non-severe SARS-CoV-2 infection. One entry per CDR3 protein results from TCRdb running MiXCR on the 5' RACE reads. The table records more than 35,000 distinct CDR3 sequences, approximately 10% of them present only once. Sequencing used whole blood. The receptors derive from an adult who was a healthcare worker with PCR-confirmed SARS-CoV-2 infection or an uninfected control (not recorded which).

This clonotype was observed many times. The gene calls are TRBV12-3 or TRBV12-4 and TRBJ1-1; 7 bases fit TRBD1. J was trimmed by 5 bases and V by 5 bases; bases with no gene match: 8. The CDR3 contains 14 residues. As DNA, the CDR3 is TGTGCCAGCAGTCTACAGGGGAGGAGGACTGAAGCTTTCTTT. It specifies CASSLQGRRTEAFF.

The chain carries TRBV5-1 and TRBJ2-1; D might be TRBD2 (6 bases). The CDR3 extends over 14 amino acids. V lost 5 bases and J 6 bases, leaving 15 bases between the germline ends. The germline gives CDR1 SGHRS, CDR2 YFSETQ. CDR3 residues: CASRERVVVNEQFF. CDR3 DNA sequence: TGCGCCAGCAGGGAGCGGGTGGTAGTCAATGAGCAGTTCTTC.

This clonotype was counted ten times or more. V gene TRBV6-6 combines with J gene TRBJ2-1; 9 nucleotides agree with TRBD2. The V gene's germline CDR1 is MNHNY and CDR2 SVGAGI (reference sequence). This CDR3 is built from 16 residues. J lost 1 base, V lost 4 bases, and 5 bases had no gene match. The CDR3 region is CASSSLTSGSYNEQFF. Here the CDR3 DNA reads TGTGCCAGCAGTTCCCTGACTAGCGGATCCTACAATGAGCAGTTCTTC.

This clonotype has a count of ten or more. The rearrangement uses TRBV28 and TRBJ2-1; the match to TRBD2 covers 11 bases. From germline, CDR1 is MDHEN and CDR2 SYDVKM. V trimming: 2 bases; J trimming: 6 bases; junction bases outside the gene matches: 6. The length of the CDR3 is 16 residues. CDR3 coding DNA: TGTGCCAGCAGTTTACATGGGACTAGCGGTTCCAATGAGCAGTTCTTC. It specifies CASSLHGTSGSNEQFF.

CDR3 sequence reads: CSVPQAANKQYF. DNA of the CDR3: TGCAGCGTCCCCCAAGCGGCGAACAAGCAGTATTTT. The gene calls are TRBV29-1 and TRBJ2-3; D perhaps matches TRBD2 (5 bases). The germline V gene has CDR1 SQVTM and CDR2 ANQGSEA. The CDR3 covers 12 residues. V lost 6 bases to trimming and J lost 11 bases, with 18 bases between them.

The rearrangement uses TRBV7-2 and TRBJ2-2; D perhaps matches TRBD1 (6 bases). Germline V lookup: CDR1 SGHTA, CDR2 FQGNSA. The V end lost 1 base, the J end lost 1 base, and 10 bases lay between the germline ends. The CDR3 length is 16 residues. The CDR3 bases are TGTGCCAGCAGCTTAGTGGGGACACTGAACACCGGGGAGCTGTTTTTT. Translation gives CASSLVGTLNTGELFF.

This clonotype rates as medium-sized. The V call is TRBV27, the J call TRBJ2-6; 7 bases match TRBD1. CDR1 MNHEY and CDR2 SMNVEV come from the germline V gene (reference sequence). This CDR3 has 19 residues. J was trimmed by 0 bases and V by 4 bases; bases with no gene match: 12. The CDR3 spells CASSSKRTGLNSGANVLTF. The CDR3 DNA reads as TGTGCCAGCAGTTCCAAGCGGACAGGCCTCAACTCTGGGGCCAACGTCCTGACTTTC.

This clonotype occurred many times. V is TRBV10-2 and J is TRBJ2-7; D not certain. Trimming stripped 0 bases from V and 3 bases from J, with 9 bases between. Germline V gene sequence: CDR1 WSHSY, CDR2 SAAADI. This CDR3 is built from 14 residues. The CDR3 here is CASSESGRNYEQYF. In DNA, the CDR3 is TGCGCCAGCAGTGAGTCGGGCAGGAACTACGAGCAGTACTTC.

The rearrangement links TRBV28 to TRBJ2-7; the match to TRBD1 covers 7 bases. The CDR3 sequence is 14 residues long. The V gene's germline CDR1 is MDHEN and CDR2 SYDVKM. The V gene end was trimmed by 6 bases and the J gene end by 7 bases; junction bases not matched to a gene: 12. The CDR3 sequence: CASRPGQVIGEQYF. CDR3 DNA sequence: TGTGCCAGCAGGCCTGGACAGGTTATAGGGGAGCAGTACTTC.